Following are 24 T cell receptor beta chains from one sample sequenced in a study of T cells after yellow fever vaccination (dated by TCRdb to the late 2010s). The library was prepared using 5' RACE. Sequencing was carried out with an Illumina HiSeq 2500. Using fastp trimming at Q25 and MiXCR clonotype assembly, TCRdb reanalyzed the public sequencing data and kept in-frame beta chains. Each CDR3 protein gets just one entry, which takes the most common genes and DNA from the rows behind it. The sample table holds around 590,000 distinct CDR3 sequences, of which 12% were seen once. The ten largest clonotypes hold 15% of the sample. This specimen's treatment or condition label, interpreted: live attenuated yellow fever vaccine strain. Sequencing used PBMCs, obtained on the day of the yellow fever booster vaccination. Source of these receptors: a man aged 30-40 years who received the YFV17D yellow fever vaccine.

This clonotype appeared a few times. The genes are TRBV5-1 and TRBJ2-7, with D possibly matching TRBD1 (5 bases). The CDR3 extends over 13 amino acids. The V end lost 7 bases, the J end lost 7 bases, and 18 bases lay between the germline ends. Germline V gene data show CDR1 as SGHRS and CDR2 as YFSETQ. CDR3 sequence: CASATPGAAEQYF. The CDR3 nucleotides read TGCGCCAGCGCAACGCCTGGGGCAGCAGAGCAGTACTTC.

This clonotype has only a few counts. This chain uses TRBV6-2 or TRBV6-3 with TRBJ2-3; D unresolved. V was cut by 0 bases and J by 8 bases, with 12 bases left in between. Germline assignment: CDR1 MNHEY and CDR2 SVGEGT. The CDR3 is made up of 14 amino acids. CDR3 nucleotides: TGTGCCAGCAGTTACTCTGCAGAAGCGAGTACGCAGTATTTT. Amino acid sequence: CASSYSAEASTQYF.

The chain couples TRBV5-5 to TRBJ2-1; D not certain. The CDR3 is made up of 14 amino acids. The V end was cut by 7 bases, the J end by 3 bases, with 14 bases between. CDR1 and CDR2 from the germline V gene are SGHKS and YYEKEE (reference sequence). The CDR3 is CASSLDWNYNEQFF. CDR3 sequence (DNA): TGTGCCAGCTCCCTTGACTGGAACTACAATGAGCAGTTCTTC.

This clonotype was detected many times. V is TRBV28 and J is TRBJ2-3; the D is unclear. Trimming pared 3 bases from V and 5 bases from J, leaving 6 bases between. The CDR3 is 12 residues long. From germline, CDR1 is MDHEN and CDR2 SYDVKM. DNA for the CDR3: TGTGCCAGCAGTTTCTTAGAAGATACGCAGTATTTT. This gives the protein CASSFLEDTQYF.

This clonotype was seen at least ten times. The J gene is TRBJ2-5, the V gene TRBV30, with D unclear. CDR3 length equals 12 residues. CDR1 is GTSNPN and CDR2 is SVGIG in the germline V gene (reference sequence). V lost 0 bases to trimming and J lost 8 bases, with 10 bases between them. The CDR3 nucleotides read TGTGCCTGGAGTGTCCCCGCCGGTACCCAGTACTTC. Translated: CAWSVPAGTQYF.

This clonotype occurred a few times. The chain combines TRBV29-1 with TRBJ2-1; 8 nucleotides line up with TRBD2. From germline, CDR1 is SQVTM and CDR2 ANQGSEA. The CDR3 is made up of 12 amino acids. Trimming cost V 5 bases and J 15 bases; bases outside gene matches: 12. CDR3 bases: TGCAGCGTTAGTTCGGCGGGAGGTGTGGGGTTCTTC. Protein: CSVSSAGGVGFF.

Remarks on this clonotype: At one end, the junction sequence differs from germline, possibly due to a read error. The chain links TRBV20-1 to TRBJ2-5, with TRBD2 matching 14 bases. Germline V lookup: CDR1 DFQATT, CDR2 SNEGSKA (reference sequence). This CDR3 is built from 16 residues. In DNA, the CDR3 is TGCAGTGCAAGACTAGCGGGAGGGCCCTTCCAAGAGACCCGGTACTTC. Amino acid sequence: CSARLAGGPFQETRYF.

This clonotype was detected a few times. This chain connects TRBV11-2 to TRBJ2-1, with D possibly being TRBD2 (5 bases). V lost 5 bases and J 3 bases, leaving 17 bases between the germline ends. This CDR3 contains 16 residues. Germline-derived CDR1 and CDR2 are SGHAT and FQNNGV. CDR3 DNA sequence: TGTGCCAGCAGCCTAAAGCGGAAGCTGGGCTACAATGAGCAGTTCTTC. Its translation is CASSLKRKLGYNEQFF.

This clonotype showed up just a few times. This chain links TRBV24-1 with TRBJ2-7; no firm D call. This CDR3 has 13 residues. V dropped 8 bases and J dropped 3 bases, with 13 bases sitting between them. Germline loops: CDR1 KGHDR, CDR2 SFDVKD. The chain's CDR3 is CATMSPTSYEQYF. In nucleotides, the CDR3 is TGTGCCACCATGTCCCCTACGAGCTACGAGCAGTACTTC.

A note on this clonotype: The junction and the germline gene differ at one end; a read error may be behind it. The J gene is TRBJ2-7, the V gene TRBV19; D unresolved. Germline V gene data show CDR1 as LNHDA and CDR2 as SQIVND (reference sequence). This CDR3 contains 13 residues. CDR3 nucleotide sequence: TGTGCCAGTAGTCGGAGCAACTCCTTCGAGCAGTACTTC. Amino acids: CASSRSNSFEQYF.

The chain combines TRBV2 with TRBJ2-3; D gene uncertain. This CDR3 spans 15 amino acids. Germline CDR1 reads SNHLY; CDR2 reads FYNNEI. V shed 8 bases and J shed 2 bases, with 17 bases lying between them. CDR3 bases: TGTGCCAGCGGACCAAGGACGAAGATCACAGATACGCAGTATTTT. Its translation is CASGPRTKITDTQYF.

This clonotype appeared many times. The chain has TRBV20-1 and TRBJ2-1; D unresolved. Germline V gene sequence: CDR1 DFQATT, CDR2 SNEGSKA (reference sequence). The CDR3 loop spans 11 amino acids. V lost 1 base to trimming and J lost 9 bases, with 7 bases between them. CDR3 amino acids: CSARVEPEQFF. CDR3 coding DNA: TGCAGTGCTAGAGTGGAGCCTGAGCAGTTCTTC.

The genes are TRBV7-8 and TRBJ2-3; 8 bases are a match to TRBD2. This CDR3 spans 16 amino acids. V lost 2 bases to trimming and J lost 6 bases; unmatched junction nucleotides: 10. Germline CDR1 is SGHVS and CDR2 is FQNEAQ. The CDR3 reads CASSLRSGRGGDTQYF. CDR3 in DNA: TGTGCCAGCAGCTTAAGGAGCGGGAGAGGTGGGGATACGCAGTATTTT.

The chain carries TRBV6-5 and TRBJ2-1; D remains ambiguous. This CDR3 comprises 13 residues. In germline, CDR1 is MNHEY, CDR2 SVGAGI. Trimming shortened V by 1 base and J by 9 bases, and 10 bases separated the two germline ends. The CDR3 DNA sequence: TGTGCCAGCAGTTACTTACACCCCAGTGAGCAGTTCTTC. Its translation: CASSYLHPSEQFF.

The chain uses TRBV7-2 and TRBJ2-7; tentative D call: TRBD1 (5 bases). V was pared by 2 bases and J by 3 bases, with 11 bases between. This CDR3 has 14 residues. Germline CDR1 reads SGHTA; CDR2 reads FQGNSA. CDR3 sequence reads: CASSLRQLHYEQYF. The CDR3 DNA reads as TGTGCCAGCAGCTTAAGACAGCTCCACTACGAGCAGTACTTC.

This clonotype appeared a few times. V and J are TRBV5-6 and TRBJ2-3; 8 positions match TRBD2. The length of the CDR3 is 16 residues. V lost 4 bases, J lost 5 bases, and 12 bases stayed unmatched. The germline CDR1 and CDR2 sequences are SGHDT and YYEEEE. The CDR3 DNA reads TGTGCCAGCAGCGACGTAGCGGGACCCTCGGGAGATACGCAGTATTTT. Translated: CASSDVAGPSGDTQYF.

This clonotype was found a few times. The rearrangement links TRBV29-1 to TRBJ2-7; D remains ambiguous. This CDR3 has 12 amino acids. CDR1 is SQVTM, CDR2 ANQGSEA, per germline. Deletions cut 6 bases from V and 3 bases from J, with 12 bases between. The CDR3 region has the DNA TGCAGCGTAGAACTGGACGGCTACGAGCAGTACTTC. Protein sequence: CSVELDGYEQYF.

This clonotype has just a few counts. The chain has TRBV19 and TRBJ1-1; D not resolved. The V end lost 5 bases, the J end lost 1 base, and 14 bases lay between the germline ends. There are 15 residues in the CDR3. Per germline, CDR1 LNHDA and CDR2 SQIVND (reference sequence). The CDR3 sequence: CASSPRSLPNTEAFF. CDR3 sequence (DNA): TGTGCCAGTAGTCCCAGGTCCCTTCCGAACACTGAAGCTTTCTTT.

The chain couples TRBV5-1 to TRBJ2-5; TRBD1 matches 7 bases. V trimming: 0 bases; J trimming: 2 bases; junction bases outside the gene matches: 7. Germline V gene lookup returns CDR1 SGHRS and CDR2 YFSETQ. CDR3 length equals 16 residues. DNA of the CDR3: TGCGCCAGCAGCTTGGCCCACAGGGGCGGGCAAGAGACCCAGTACTTC. Translating it yields CASSLAHRGGQETQYF.

This clonotype was seen a handful of times. The CDR3 protein is CAIRDGQDLNEQFF. DNA of the CDR3: TGTGCCATCAGGGACGGACAAGACCTCAATGAGCAGTTCTTC. The rearrangement joins TRBV10-3 to TRBJ2-1; tentatively, D is TRBD1 (5 bases). The CDR3 runs to 14 residues. Germline V lookup: CDR1 ENHRY, CDR2 SYGVKD. The V and J ends lost 6 bases and 6 bases respectively, with 15 bases between them.

There are a few counts of this clonotype. This CDR3 reads CASSYDRCYEQYF. CDR3 DNA sequence: TGTGCCAGCAGTTACGATCGGTGCTACGAGCAGTACTTC. The chain has TRBV6-2 or TRBV6-3 and TRBJ2-7; D is uncertain. Germline CDR1 is MNHEY and CDR2 is SVGEGT. This CDR3 is 13 amino acids long. The V and J ends lost 2 bases and 3 bases respectively, with 8 bases between them.

This clonotype has a count of ten or more. This chain connects TRBV5-1 to TRBJ1-6; no reliable D call. Germline V gene lookup returns CDR1 SGHRS and CDR2 YFSETQ. The CDR3 length is 13 residues. The V end was cut by 4 bases, the J end by 7 bases, with 9 bases between. CDR3 loop: CASSGLDNSPLHF. As DNA, the CDR3 is TGCGCCAGCAGCGGTTTGGACAATTCACCCCTCCACTTT.

There are many counts of this clonotype. The V gene is TRBV11-2, the J gene TRBJ2-7; maybe TRBD1 (6 bases). V shed 2 bases and J shed 2 bases, with 10 bases lying between them. Germline assignment: CDR1 SGHAT and CDR2 FQNNGV. CDR3 length: 14 residues. The CDR3 DNA is TGTGCCAGCAGCTTACAGGGGTGGACCTACGAGCAGTACTTC. Its protein is CASSLQGWTYEQYF. The variable domain in full, completed from reference TRBV11-2 and TRBJ2-7, reads EAGVAQSPRYKIIEKRQSVAFWCNPISGHATLYWYQQILGQGPKLLIQFQNNGVVDDSQLPKDRFSAERLKGVDSTLKIQPAKLEDSAVYLCASSLQGWTYEQYFGPGTRLTVT.

This clonotype has a handful of counts. The chain has TRBV6-2 or TRBV6-3 and TRBJ2-3, with 11 bases aligning to TRBD1. The CDR3 loop spans 16 amino acids. Germline V lookup: CDR1 MNHEY, CDR2 SVGEGT. V shed 7 bases, J shed 3 bases, and the junction held 9 bases outside the gene matches. CDR3 DNA sequence: TGTGCCAGCAACTCCGCCGGGACAGGGGGGACAGATACGCAGTATTTT. It yields the protein CASNSAGTGGTDTQYF.